These T cell receptor beta chains were read from a single sample in a study of shared clonotypes between healthy human individuals. The repertoire was sequenced with immunoSEQ multiplex PCR; TCRdb's copy has only in-frame clones and lacks some. The sample carries approximately 1,500,000 clones, 95% to 99% recorded once. The sample taken for sequencing was naive CD4+ T cells sorted from blood. These TCRs come from a man aged 25 to 45 in good health. Each CDR3 is given with its conserved first and last residue. The order of the fields is V gene, CDR3 protein.

>TRBV4-1
CASSQDLGSYEQYF
>TRBV5-1
CASSIRTDNEQFF
>TRBV7-9
CASSHWTGGIERVGELFF
>TRBV11-3
CASSLGLTSGRRRAKNIQYF
>TRBV2
CASKIQGQGPGPQYF
>TRBV2
CATTPYRGRQETQYF
>TRBV9
CASSARLIVLDGKGFADTQYF
>TRBV29-1
CSVAGVRADTQYF
>TRBV4-1
CASSYSSGANVLTF
>TRBV5-1
CASSFQGGQETQYF
>TRBV5-1
CASSLARGLGEQYF
>TRBV7-2
CASSLAGTNAYEQYF
>TRBV25-1
CASEGSNEKLFF
>TRBV29-1
CSGRQGWEYEQYF
>TRBV2
CASKSLGTTEGTEAFF
>TRBV6-5
CASSYDRPNDNEQFF
>TRBV21-1
CASSKAWVAPRTYEQYF
>TRBV27
CASSFAGTSGTQYF
>TRBV7-8
CASSLDGLSTDTQYF
>TRBV6-1
CASSARQGLNEKLFF
>TRBV6-1
CASSEGHSFGEKLFF
>TRBV18
CASKETENTDTQYF
>TRBV29-1
CSVRSGQYAGELFF
>TRBV4-2
CASSQGGGRSGEQYF
>TRBV7-9
CASSLVASGYNEQFF
>TRBV7-6
CASTINPGLAGASYQETQYF
>TRBV19
CASTASRGINQPQHF
>TRBV10-3
CAITPGQDTGANVLTF
>TRBV4-3
CASSLYRSNTGELFF
>TRBV28
CASTSSPGRNSNQPQHF
>TRBV28
CASSLAGTPNTGELFF
>TRBV5-1
CASSLGGNYSYNEQFF
>TRBV28
CASSSGTGLGQGQPQHF
>TRBV9
CASRQTGTGNTGELFF
>TRBV7-2
CASSLSRGQEQYF
>TRBV11-2
CASSHQRGRAGYTF